This T cell receptor beta chain was obtained from a study of metastatic and nonmetastatic thyroid tumors. Overall study: Comparative analysis of repertoires was undertaken across blood and tumor or nodule tissue obtained from malignant and benign thyroid patients.

Nobody among the patients had been given any treatment before thyroid surgery. This clone was seen many times. Its antigen is not known. This may come from a read error, since a much larger clone is one base off. Broader study findings: According to reports, the diversity of TCR beta was significantly higher in malignant thyroid tumors than in benign nodules, and this held in both blood and tumor samples.

Germline CDR1 reads SGHRS; CDR2 reads YFSETQ. The CDR3 runs to 16 residues. Losses at the gene ends were 4 bases for V and 5 bases for J; bases not matched to a gene: 13. Original handling: It was from CDR3 differences across clinicopathological groups that a distant-metastasis classifier for papillary thyroid cancer was built. TCRdb reanalyzed the PCR reads via MiXCR. These V and J calls are TCRdb output, not the study's own analysis. The sample lists roughly 28,000 clones; about a quarter were seen once. The origin of this receptor is a female donor with papillary thyroid cancer or a benign thyroid nodule (not recorded which). Some clones in this sample may be carry-over from other donors' samples. Source material: blood. The chain joins TRBV5-1 to TRBJ2-3, with 7 bases lining up with TRBD2. In DNA form, the CDR3 reads TGCGCCAGCAGCCCGGGACGAGCGGGAAGAGGAGATACGCAGTATTTT. Its protein product is CASSPGRAGRGDTQYF.